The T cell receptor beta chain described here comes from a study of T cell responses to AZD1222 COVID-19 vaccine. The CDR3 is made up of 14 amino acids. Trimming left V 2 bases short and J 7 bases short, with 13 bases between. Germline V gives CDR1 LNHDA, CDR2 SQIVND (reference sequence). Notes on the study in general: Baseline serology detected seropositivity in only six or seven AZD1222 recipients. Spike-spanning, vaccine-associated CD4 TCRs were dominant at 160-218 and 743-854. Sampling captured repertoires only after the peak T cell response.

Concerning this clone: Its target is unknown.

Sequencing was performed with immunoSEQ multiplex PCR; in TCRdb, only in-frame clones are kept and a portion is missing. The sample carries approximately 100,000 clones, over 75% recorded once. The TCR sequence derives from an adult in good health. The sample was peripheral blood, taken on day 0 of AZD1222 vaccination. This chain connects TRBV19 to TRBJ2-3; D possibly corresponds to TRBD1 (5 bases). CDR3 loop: CASSISNDRNTQYF. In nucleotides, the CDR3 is TGTGCCAGTAGTATATCAAACGACAGAAATACGCAGTATTTT.